This paragraph reports one T cell receptor (beta chain). These data originate in a study of cytotoxic CD8 clonotypes in ibrutinib-treated CLL. TCRdb keeps only in-frame clones here, not all; method: immunoSEQ multiplex PCR. The sample shows about 60,000 clones, over 55% of them seen only once. The CDR3 has 15 residues. The V and J ends lost 6 bases and 0 bases respectively, with 12 bases between them. Germline CDR1 is KGHSH and CDR2 is LQKENI. The receptor was derived from a human donor with chronic lymphocytic leukemia. This specimen was PBMCs, taken after 24 months of ibrutinib treatment. The V and J genes are TRBV18 and TRBJ1-3; D might be TRBD1 (5 bases). The CDR3 sequence: CASSDVTVSGNTIYF. The CDR3 bases are TGTGCCAGCTCGGATGTGACAGTCTCTGGAAACACCATATATTTT. Complete variable domain (other parts from reference TRBV18 and TRBJ1-3): NAGVMQNPRHLVRRRGQEARLRCSPMKGHSHVYWYRQLPEEGLKFMVYLQKENIIDESGMPKERFSAEFPKEGPSILRIQQVVRGDSAAYFCASSDVTVSGNTIYFGEGSWLTVV.